A single sample gave rise to the 26 T cell receptor beta chains below, sequenced in a study of sequential checkpoint blockade in melanoma. As to treatment: randomized to nivolumab then ipilimumab (arm A) or the reverse (arm B). This table comes from immunoSEQ multiplex PCR, and its TCRdb copy is limited to in-frame clones, with some not included. The data contain about 18,000 clones, around 70% of them seen just once; the ten biggest clones take up 4.5% to 5.5%. The sequences come from tumor tissue (inferred from file names), collected from a patient given nivolumab and ipilimumab in sequence. All receptors derive from a human donor with melanoma.

The V and J genes are TRBV9 and TRBJ1-6, with D uncertain. The CDR3 runs to 13 residues. With 5 bases removed from V and 4 bases from J, the gap between germline ends came to 7 bases. Germline V gives CDR1 SGDLS, CDR2 YYNGEE. The CDR3 sequence is CASSEEYNSPLHF. CDR3 in DNA: TGTGCCAGCAGTGAAGAGTATAATTCACCCCTCCACTTT. Together with reference TRBV9 and TRBJ1-6, the CDR3 gives the full variable domain: DSGVTQTPKHLITATGQRVTLRCSPRSGDLSVYWYQQSLDQGLQFLIQYYNGEERAKGNILERFSAQQFPDLHSELNLSSLELGDSALYFCASSEEYNSPLHFGNGTRLTVT.

The CDR3 DNA follows: TGTGCCTGGAGAGAGGCAGCAACCTACGAGCAGTACTTC. As protein: CAWREAATYEQYF. The V gene is TRBV30, the J gene TRBJ2-7, with no clear D. The CDR3 has 13 amino acids. V lost 3 bases, J lost 2 bases, and 11 bases lay in between. Germline V lookup: CDR1 GTSNPN, CDR2 SVGIG (reference sequence).

This chain links TRBV4-1 with TRBJ1-1; weak D call: TRBD1 (6 bases). Per the germline V gene, CDR1 is MGHRA and CDR2 is YSYEKL. V gave up 0 bases and J gave up 0 bases, with 8 bases separating them. The CDR3 consists of 15 residues. The DNA for the CDR3 is TGCGCCAGCAGCCAAGAGCCAGGGGTGAACACTGAAGCTTTCTTT. Translation gives CASSQEPGVNTEAFF.

The V call is TRBV11-3, the J call TRBJ2-7, with 7 bases aligning to TRBD1. CDR1 and CDR2 (germline): SGHNT, YENEEA. With V trimmed by 3 bases and J by 4 bases, 6 bases remained unmatched. The CDR3 sequence is 14 residues long. CDR3 protein: CASSFDRVVYEQYF. CDR3 bases: TGTGCCAGCAGCTTTGACAGGGTAGTGTACGAGCAGTACTTC.

There are a few counts of this clone. The V call is TRBV9, the J call TRBJ2-5; D unresolved. The germline V gene encodes CDR1 SGDLS and CDR2 YYNGEE. CDR3 size: 12 residues. V lost 6 bases to trimming and J lost 4 bases, with 10 bases between them. Here the CDR3 reads CASKENRETQYF. The CDR3 DNA follows: TGTGCCAGCAAGGAGAATCGAGAGACCCAGTACTTC.

This clone appeared a few times. This chain links TRBV9 with TRBJ1-5; D gene ambiguous. Trimming cost V 5 bases and J 4 bases, with 16 bases left between them. The CDR3 has 15 residues. CDR1 and CDR2 from the germline V gene are SGDLS and YYNGEE. The CDR3 DNA sequence: TGTGCCAGCAGTGAAAGCTGGGTTGGTAATCAGCCCCAGCATTTT. Protein sequence: CASSESWVGNQPQHF.

CDR3 coding DNA: TGTGCCAGCTCACGGGACAGTCCGAACACCGGGGAGCTGTTTTTT. Its translation is CASSRDSPNTGELFF. V and J are TRBV18 and TRBJ2-2; TRBD1 aligns across 7 bases. CDR1 KGHSH and CDR2 LQKENI come from the germline V gene. Unmatched junction bases numbered 2, after V lost 4 bases and J lost 0 bases. CDR3 size: 15 residues.

The chain combines TRBV11-3 with TRBJ2-6; tentatively, D is TRBD1 or TRBD2 (5 bases each). Germline V gene sequence: CDR1 SGHNT, CDR2 YENEEA. The CDR3 length is 17 residues. V was clipped by 5 bases and J by 0 bases, with 14 bases between them. The CDR3 loop is CASSDPGRYSGANVLTF. For the CDR3, the DNA is TGTGCCAGCAGCGACCCGGGGCGATACTCTGGGGCCAACGTCCTGACTTTC. Combining the CDR3 with reference TRBV11-3 and TRBJ2-6 gives the whole variable domain EAGVVQSPRYKIIEKKQPVAFWCNPISGHNTLYWYLQNLGQGPELLIRYENEEAVDDSQLPKDRFSAERLKGVDSTLKIQPAELGDSAVYLCASSDPGRYSGANVLTFGAGSRLTVL.

This chain connects TRBV16 to TRBJ2-6, with a weak D call TRBD1 (5 bases). V lost 7 bases and J 5 bases, leaving 6 bases between the germline ends. The CDR3 runs 12 residues. The V gene's germline CDR1 is KGHSY and CDR2 FQNENV. The CDR3 DNA is TGTGCCAGCACGGACAGGGCCAACGTCCTGACTTTC. This translates into CASTDRANVLTF.

The chain links TRBV6-1 to TRBJ1-6, with 11 bases lining up with TRBD1. CDR1 and CDR2 (germline): MNHNS, SASEGT. Losses at the gene ends were 0 bases for V and 0 bases for J; bases not matched to a gene: 4. The CDR3 has 19 amino acids. The CDR3 spells CASSEAGTGGFSYNSPLHF. For the CDR3, the DNA is TGTGCCAGCAGTGAAGCCGGGACAGGGGGTTTCTCCTATAATTCACCCCTCCACTTT.

The J gene is TRBJ2-3, the V gene TRBV12-5, with TRBD1 matching 8 bases. The V and J ends lost 5 bases and 0 bases, in that order; junction bases with no gene match: 13. Germline loops: CDR1 LGHNT, CDR2 FRNRAP. The CDR3 loop spans 18 amino acids. The DNA for the CDR3 is TGTGCTAGTGGTCCCGGGACAGGATATCTCCTTAGCACAGATACGCAGTATTTT. Translated: CASGPGTGYLLSTDTQYF.

The chain joins TRBV14 to TRBJ2-5; D remains ambiguous. The V end lost 8 bases, the J end lost 1 base, and 5 bases lay between the germline ends. The CDR3 runs 11 residues. Per germline, CDR1 SGHDN and CDR2 FVKESK. CDR3 loop: CASSPQETQYF. In nucleotides, the CDR3 is TGTGCCAGCTCACCCCAAGAGACCCAGTACTTC.

The chain combines TRBV29-1 with TRBJ1-1; 9 bases are shared with TRBD1. Germline V gene sequence: CDR1 SQVTM, CDR2 ANQGSEA. The trim removed 6 bases at V and 1 base at J, leaving 3 bases unmatched. The CDR3 runs 13 residues. In DNA, the CDR3 is TGCAGCGTCCGACAGGGGGGGAACACTGAAGCTTTCTTT. Protein sequence: CSVRQGGNTEAFF.

The chain uses TRBV18 and TRBJ1-3, with 7 bases fitting TRBD1. J was trimmed by 2 bases and V by 2 bases; bases with no gene match: 9. Germline CDR1 reads KGHSH; CDR2 reads LQKENI. The CDR3 consists of 17 residues. The CDR3 DNA reads TGTGCCAGCTCACCATTTCCAGGGGGTGCGGCTGGAAACACCATATATTTT. Its protein product is CASSPFPGGAAGNTIYF.

The CDR3 sequence: CASSRQVPYEQYF. DNA of the CDR3: TGTGCCAGCAGTCGGCAGGTACCCTACGAGCAGTACTTC. J is TRBJ2-7 and V is TRBV7-4; D is uncertain. V was cut by 6 bases and J by 2 bases, with 11 bases left in between. Germline CDR1 SGHVT, CDR2 SQSDAQ. The CDR3 sequence is 13 residues long.

This chain uses TRBV29-1 with TRBJ2-2; 11 bases are shared with TRBD1. This CDR3 has 15 residues. Germline values: CDR1 SQVTM, CDR2 ANQGSEA. After removal of 7 bases from V and 0 bases from J, the junction contained 4 bases not matched to a gene. The CDR3 coding sequence is TGCAGCGCCCGGACAGGGGGCACGAACACCGGGGAGCTGTTTTTT. Protein: CSARTGGTNTGELFF.

A few counts support this clone. The chain employs TRBV6-8 and TRBJ1-1; D unclear. Germline V gives CDR1 MNHGY, CDR2 SAAAGT. The CDR3 extends over 14 amino acids. Between the trimmed V and J ends, which lost 4 bases and 4 bases, there was a span of 13 bases. The CDR3 DNA sequence: TGTGCCAGCAGTTCTGGCCCCTGGGGCACTGAAGCTTTCTTT. It codes for CASSSGPWGTEAFF.

This chain connects TRBV6-8 to TRBJ1-1; 7 bases are a match to TRBD1. Germline loops: CDR1 MNHGY, CDR2 SAAAGT. The V and J ends lost 8 bases and 4 bases, in that order; junction bases with no gene match: 10. The CDR3 spans 14 residues. CDR3 in DNA: TGTGCCAGCTTCGACAGGGAAGGTAGCACTGAAGCTTTCTTT. Encoded protein: CASFDREGSTEAFF.

The chain links TRBV6-8 to TRBJ1-4; TRBD1 matches 8 bases. The CDR3 spans 16 residues. The V and J ends lost 5 bases and 3 bases, in that order; junction bases with no gene match: 8. The germline gives CDR1 MNHGY, CDR2 SAAAGT. CDR3 DNA sequence: TGTGCCAGCAGTCTGACAGGGGCGGTACCTAATGAAAAACTGTTTTTT. This codes for CASSLTGAVPNEKLFF.

V is TRBV28 and J is TRBJ1-1, with no clear D. V lost 7 bases to trimming and J lost 1 base, with 7 bases between them. Germline assignment: CDR1 MDHEN and CDR2 SYDVKM. There are 12 residues in the CDR3. The CDR3 reads CASISPNTEAFF. CDR3 bases: TGTGCCAGCATATCGCCGAACACTGAAGCTTTCTTT.

The genes are TRBV11-3 and TRBJ2-3; TRBD2 aligns across 13 bases. V shed 0 bases, J shed 4 bases, and the junction held 4 bases outside the gene matches. Germline-derived CDR1 and CDR2 are SGHNT and YENEEA. CDR3 length equals 17 residues. Here the CDR3 DNA reads TGTGCCAGCAGCTTAGAGGGACTAGCGGGGAGGGCAGATACGCAGTATTTT. Its translation: CASSLEGLAGRADTQYF. Full variable domain (outside the CDR3, taken from reference TRBV11-3 and TRBJ2-3): EAGVVQSPRYKIIEKKQPVAFWCNPISGHNTLYWYLQNLGQGPELLIRYENEEAVDDSQLPKDRFSAERLKGVDSTLKIQPAELGDSAVYLCASSLEGLAGRADTQYFGPGTRLTVL.

This chain links TRBV10-2 with TRBJ2-3; perhaps D is TRBD1 or TRBD2 (6 bases each). Trimming removed 3 bases at V and 3 bases at J, with 13 bases between. Germline V gives CDR1 WSHSY, CDR2 SAAADI. The CDR3 runs to 15 residues. DNA of the CDR3: TGCGCCAGCAGTGAAGTTCAGGGGAGGACAGATACGCAGTATTTT. Its translation: CASSEVQGRTDTQYF.

This clone was counted once. The chain is built from TRBV19 and TRBJ2-3; D is unresolved. Trimming pared 6 bases from V and 1 base from J, leaving 20 bases between. Germline V gene sequence: CDR1 LNHDA, CDR2 SQIVND (reference sequence). The CDR3 is made up of 17 amino acids. CDR3 protein: CASSHPPTDGRTDTQYF. CDR3 sequence (DNA): TGTGCCAGTAGCCATCCTCCGACGGACGGACGCACAGATACGCAGTATTTT.

The chain is built from TRBV5-1 and TRBJ1-6, with D possibly being TRBD1 (6 bases). In germline, CDR1 is SGHRS, CDR2 YFSETQ. This CDR3 is built from 17 residues. V was cut by 1 base and J by 7 bases, with 18 bases left in between. CDR3 residues: CASSLYLTGQGNSPLHF. The CDR3 DNA follows: TGCGCCAGCAGCTTGTATTTGACAGGTCAAGGGAATTCACCCCTCCACTTT. The full variable domain, in which reference TRBV5-1 and TRBJ1-6 provide the parts outside the CDR3, is KAGVTQTPRYLIKTRGQQVTLSCSPISGHRSVSWYQQTPGQGLQFLFEYFSETQRNKGNFPGRFSGRQFSNSRSEMNVSTLELGDSALYLCASSLYLTGQGNSPLHFGNGTRLTVT.

This clone occurred a few times. This chain links TRBV6-8 with TRBJ1-1; tentative D call: TRBD1 (6 bases). CDR3 length: 14 amino acids. Trimming took off 5 bases at V and 7 bases at J, with 17 bases between the two ends. Germline V gives CDR1 MNHGY, CDR2 SAAAGT. CDR3 region: CASSHPLTGVEAFF. The CDR3 nucleotides are TGTGCCAGCAGTCACCCATTGACAGGCGTTGAAGCTTTCTTT.

This clone turned up a few times. V gene TRBV6-8 combines with J gene TRBJ2-7; D assignment may be TRBD1 or TRBD2 (5 bases each). The CDR3 covers 12 residues. Between the trimmed V and J ends, which lost 5 bases and 6 bases, there was a span of 11 bases. Germline V gene sequence: CDR1 MNHGY, CDR2 SAAAGT. The CDR3 DNA is TGTGCCAGCAGTCGAGGGGCGGGCGAGCAGTACTTC. Amino acid sequence: CASSRGAGEQYF.